This T cell receptor (beta chain) was obtained from a study of cytomegalovirus exposure and HLA in healthy donors. 13 Jbeta primers and 60 Vbeta primers were used for the PCR. Clones were read by immunoSEQ multiplex PCR, and TCRdb kept only the in-frame ones, dropping some. The sample consists of about 120,000 clones, around 75% of them appearing once. Deletions cut 1 base from V and 2 bases from J, with 12 bases between. Germline lookup yields CDR1 SGHDN and CDR2 FVKESK. The CDR3 covers 15 residues. This chain links TRBV14 with TRBJ2-7; the D gene is possibly TRBD1 (6 bases). The sequence came from a young man in good health and CMV-seronegative. Sequenced: PBMCs. CDR3 DNA sequence: TGTGCCAGCAGCCAAGCGTCGGCAGGGGCCTACGAGCAGTACTTC. It codes for CASSQASAGAYEQYF.